The clone carrying this T cell receptor beta chain was found a few times. The antigen is undetermined. This sample stems from a study of post-analysis software for immune sequencing data. Background on the study: Relapsing-remitting, secondary progressive and progressive-relapsing multiple sclerosis courses were included. Study-wide findings and caveats: Those samples that were prepared in the same batch co-clustered strongly by F measure. There was significantly lower normalized Chao1 diversity in multiple sclerosis patients than in controls.

The authors incorporated unique molecular identifiers into the TCR beta cDNA libraries. TCRdb analysed the PCR reads with MiXCR anew, one entry per CDR3 protein. In the table there are 750,000 to 950,000 distinct CDR3 sequences, 53% of which are singletons. What was sequenced was blood. The source is a girl aged 5 to 17 with multiple sclerosis.

Here the CDR3 reads CSVGEGPGYNEQFF. DNA for the CDR3: TGCAGCGTTGGTGAGGGACCGGGGTACAATGAGCAGTTCTTC. The J gene is TRBJ2-1, the V gene TRBV29-1; D possibly uses TRBD1 or TRBD2 (5 bases each). The CDR3 covers 14 residues. Germline loops: CDR1 SQVTM, CDR2 ANQGSEA. V was pared by 4 bases and J by 4 bases, with 14 bases between.